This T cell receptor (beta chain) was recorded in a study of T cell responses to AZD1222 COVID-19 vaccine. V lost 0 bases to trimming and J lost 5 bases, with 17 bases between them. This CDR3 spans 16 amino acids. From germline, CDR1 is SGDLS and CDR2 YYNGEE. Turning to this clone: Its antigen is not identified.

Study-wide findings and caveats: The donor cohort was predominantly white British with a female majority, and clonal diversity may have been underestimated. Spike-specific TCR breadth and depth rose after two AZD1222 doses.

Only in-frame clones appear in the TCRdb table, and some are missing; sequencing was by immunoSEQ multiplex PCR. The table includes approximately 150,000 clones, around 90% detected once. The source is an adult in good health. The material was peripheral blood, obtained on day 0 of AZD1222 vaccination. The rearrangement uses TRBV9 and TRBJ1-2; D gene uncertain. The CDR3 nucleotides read TGTGCCAGCAGCGTAGCCGGTAGCTTGATGGGTTATGGCTACACCTTC. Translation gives CASSVAGSLMGYGYTF.